The 14 T cell receptor beta chains below come from one sample, sequenced in a study of Graves' ophthalmopathy and Graves' hyperthyroidism. Using RNA transcripts, the TCR beta CDR3 regions were amplified. The workflow started with a first-round RT-PCR run with HTBI primers and then moved on to a second-round multiplex PCR. TCRdb reprocessed the multiplex PCR reads with MiXCR, giving one entry per CDR3 protein. Seen here are about 660,000 distinct CDR3 sequences, roughly 39% observed once, and the top ten hold more than 2.5%. Sequencing input: peripheral blood. Every receptor here comes from an adult man with Graves' ophthalmopathy.

This chain links TRBV10-3 with TRBJ2-3, with 9 bases lining up with TRBD2. The CDR3 runs to 16 residues. The V gene's germline CDR1 is ENHRY and CDR2 SYGVKD. V lost 4 bases, J lost 2 bases, and 7 bases stayed unmatched. The CDR3 nucleotides read TGTGCCATCAGTGTTGGGCTAGCGGGATTCACAGATACGCAGTATTTT. Encoded protein: CAISVGLAGFTDTQYF.

The rearrangement joins TRBV29-1 to TRBJ2-2, with 8 bases matching TRBD1. Germline CDR1 reads SQVTM; CDR2 reads ANQGSEA. Trimming at V came to 6 bases and at J to 3 bases, leaving 3 bases not matched to a gene. The CDR3 extends over 13 amino acids. The CDR3 loop reads CSVGQGYTGELFF. The DNA for the CDR3 is TGCAGCGTCGGACAGGGTTACACCGGGGAGCTGTTTTTT.

This clonotype was seen many times. The rearrangement links TRBV25-1 to TRBJ1-1, with TRBD1 matching over 7 bases. Germline V lookup: CDR1 MGHDK, CDR2 SYGVNS. The junction had 20 bases not matched to a gene; V was cut back by 11 bases and J by 5 bases. The CDR3 contains 16 residues. CDR3 sequence reads: CAHNWGGGVNGTEAFF. The CDR3 coding sequence is TGTGCCCATAATTGGGGAGGGGGCGTGAATGGAACTGAAGCTTTCTTT. Full variable domain (outside the CDR3, taken from reference TRBV25-1 and TRBJ1-1): EADIYQTPRYLVIGTGKKITLECSQTMGHDKMYWYQQDPGMELHLIHYSYGVNSTEKGDLSSESTVSRIRTEHFPLTLESARPSHTSQYLCAHNWGGGVNGTEAFFGQGTRLTVV.

This clonotype was picked up a small number of times. The rearrangement links TRBV3-1 to TRBJ1-4; no reliable D call. Germline CDR1 is LGHDT and CDR2 is YNNKEL (reference sequence). The V gene lost 6 bases and the J gene lost 10 bases, with 18 bases spanning the gap. The CDR3 is 14 residues long. In DNA, the CDR3 is TGTGCCAGCAGGCCCGCAGAGGGCTCGGGAAAACTGTTTTTT. Amino acid sequence: CASRPAEGSGKLFF.

This chain connects TRBV19 to TRBJ2-7; no reliable D call. The germline CDR1 and CDR2 sequences are LNHDA and SQIVND (reference sequence). This CDR3 spans 14 amino acids. V was pared by 0 bases and J by 0 bases, with 6 bases between. CDR3 in DNA: TGTGCCAGTAGTATAGAACAGAACTCCTACGAGCAGTACTTC. This gives the protein CASSIEQNSYEQYF.

This clonotype has a count of ten or more. This rearrangement joins TRBV24-1 to TRBJ2-2; no clear D gene. V dropped 4 bases and J dropped 7 bases, with 12 bases sitting between them. CDR3 length equals 14 residues. Germline lookup yields CDR1 KGHDR and CDR2 SFDVKD. As DNA, the CDR3 is TGTGCCACCAGTGAAAGGGAATTCGGCGGGGAGCTGTTTTTT. Translating gives CATSEREFGGELFF.

This clonotype was observed at least ten times. This rearrangement joins TRBV7-9 to TRBJ1-1, with a weak D call TRBD1 (5 bases). Trimming took 1 base from V and 4 from J, leaving 10 bases between them. CDR1 and CDR2 (germline): SEHNR, FQNEAQ (reference sequence). This CDR3 is 14 amino acids long. The CDR3 region is CASSLGGSGTEAFF. The CDR3 DNA is TGTGCCAGCAGCTTAGGGGGCTCGGGCACTGAAGCTTTCTTT.

Worth noting for this clonotype: A read error is likely, as this CDR3 ends without the conserved phenylalanine or tryptophan. Because the CDR3's place on the DNA is in doubt, the DNA is left out and the CDR3 is given as listed by TCRdb. CDR3: CASTDGQINSPRPR. This chain uses TRBV12-3 or TRBV12-4 with TRBJ1-6; the DNA was not compared with TRBD1, the D call given in the table. The CDR3 length equals 14 residues, ends included.

This clonotype was counted a single time. V is TRBV7-2 and J is TRBJ2-6; D possibly uses TRBD1 or TRBD2 (6 bases each). V lost 5 bases and J 4 bases, leaving 12 bases between the germline ends. Germline lookup yields CDR1 SGHTA and CDR2 FQGNSA. The CDR3 extends over 15 amino acids. CDR3 residues: CASSQVGGGANVLTF. For the CDR3, the DNA is TGTGCCAGCAGCCAAGTCGGGGGCGGGGCCAACGTCCTGACTTTC.

The chain combines TRBV29-1 with TRBJ1-2; TRBD1 aligns across 7 bases. Germline V gene lookup returns CDR1 SQVTM and CDR2 ANQGSEA. V was pared by 8 bases and J by 4 bases, with 10 bases of the junction left unmatched. The CDR3 runs 13 residues. In DNA, the CDR3 is TGCAGCACTCAAGCCGGGACAGCCTATGGCTACACCTTC. It codes for CSTQAGTAYGYTF.

To note about this clonotype: Mismatch with germline at one junction end may stem from a read error. This chain joins TRBV14 and TRBJ1-6, with 9 bases aligning to TRBD1. This CDR3 comprises 15 residues. Germline V gene lookup returns CDR1 SGHDN and CDR2 FVKESK. The CDR3 region is CASSQAGTGGSLLHF. CDR3 coding DNA: TGTGCCAGCAGCCAAGCGGGAACAGGGGGCTCACTCCTCCACTTT.

This chain connects TRBV25-1 to TRBJ2-3; D possibly corresponds to TRBD1 (7 bases). Germline values: CDR1 MGHDK, CDR2 SYGVNS. Deletions cut 4 bases from V and 2 bases from J, with 13 bases between. CDR3 size: 15 residues. The CDR3 loop is CASSGAGQPTDTQYF. CDR3 nucleotide sequence: TGTGCCAGCAGTGGGGCGGGACAGCCCACAGATACGCAGTATTTT.

This clonotype came up many times. The rearrangement joins TRBV19 to TRBJ1-1; D is uncertain. The CDR3 sequence is 12 residues long. V lost 5 bases, J lost 1 base, and 5 bases lay in between. The V gene's germline CDR1 is LNHDA and CDR2 SQIVND (reference sequence). The CDR3: CASSAQNTEAFF. The DNA for the CDR3 is TGTGCCAGTAGTGCACAGAACACTGAAGCTTTCTTT.

The gene calls are TRBV25-1 and TRBJ2-7; 7 bases align to TRBD1. This CDR3 spans 15 amino acids. Trimming cost V 5 bases and J 3 bases; bases outside gene matches: 10. Looked up from germline, CDR1 is MGHDK and CDR2 is SYGVNS. In DNA form, the CDR3 reads TGTGCCAGCAGTCACAGGGGCGTCGGTGACTACGAGCAGTACTTC. This codes for CASSHRGVGDYEQYF.